Listed here are 25 T cell receptor delta chains from one sample, sequenced in a study of gamma-delta chains in newborns, infants, children. TCRdb re-processed the reads via CATT. Of 4,000 to 5,000 delta-chain clones listed, around 3.1% are singletons. Sequencing was done on a sample of blood. These TCRs come from a child who was a newborn, infant or young child, either healthy, febrile or measles-vaccinated (not recorded which).

This clone appeared a few times. A far larger clone is one nucleotide away, so this likely arose from a read error. The chain couples TRDV2 to TRDJ2; 10 bases line up with TRDD3. Germline lookup yields CDR1 GEAIGNYY and CDR2 EKD. This CDR3 comprises 16 residues. CDR3 residues: CACDTLGDTLAAQLFF. CDR3 nucleotides: TGTGCCTGTGACACCTTGGGGGATACTTTGGCAGCACAACTCTTCTTT.

As for this clone: With a much larger clone just one base away, this may be a read error. The chain recombines TRDV2 with TRDJ3; the match to TRDD3 covers 8 bases. The trim removed 0 bases at V and 0 bases at J, leaving 6 bases unmatched. The CDR3 length is 19 residues. CDR1 and CDR2 (germline): GEAIGNYY, EKD. CDR3 DNA sequence: TGTGCCTGTGACACCGTCTACTGGGGGCCCTCCTGGGACACCCGACAGATGTTTTTC. It translates to CACDTVYWGPSWDTRQMFF.

This clone is classed as large. This CDR3 is also generated by other DNA sequences in the sample. The chain couples TRDV2 to TRDJ2; 11 nucleotides agree with TRDD3. There are 15 residues in the CDR3. CDR1 is GEAIGNYY and CDR2 is EKD in the germline V gene. Losses at the gene ends were 3 bases for V and 2 bases for J; bases not matched to a gene: 1. CDR3 protein: CACDWGIRLTAQLFF. CDR3 in DNA: TGTGCCTGTGACTGGGGGATACGCTTGACAGCACAACTCTTCTTT.

This clone was picked up a small number of times. A much larger clone differs by one base, so this may be a read error. The chain recombines TRDV2 with TRDJ3, with 10 bases matching TRDD3. Germline CDR1 GEAIGNYY, CDR2 EKD. The trim removed 3 bases at V and 0 bases at J, leaving 7 bases unmatched. This CDR3 has 19 residues. The chain's CDR3 is CACDAGGYAGSWDTRQMFF. Here the CDR3 DNA reads TGTGCCTGTGACGCAGGGGGATACGCAGGCTCCTGGGACACCCGACAGATGTTTTTC.

This clone appeared a few times. TCRdb pairs this DNA with a much larger clone's protein that differs at residue 15, likely a read error; the protein shown was translated from the DNA. The chain recombines TRDV2 with TRDJ3; a possible D gene is TRDD3 (5 bases). The CDR3 has 17 residues. The germline gives CDR1 GEAIGNYY, CDR2 EKD. Here the CDR3 DNA reads TGTGCCTGTGACACTTTAAAGAGCTCCTGGGACACCCGACAGGTGTTTTTC. Translating gives CACDTLKSSWDTRQVFF.

Remarks on this clone: With a far larger clone one base away, a read error is the likely cause. In the same sample, other DNA sequences code for this CDR3. The genes are TRDV2 and TRDJ3, with 13 bases lining up with TRDD3. The CDR3 loop spans 21 amino acids. In germline, CDR1 is GEAIGNYY, CDR2 EKD. The CDR3 bases are TGTGCCTGTGACACCGTACTGGGGGATACGGCCCAATCCTGGGACACCCGGCAGATGTTTTTC. It is translated as CACDTVLGDTAQSWDTRQMFF.

By share of the sample, this clone is large. The identical CDR3 is also encoded by other nucleotide sequences in the sample. The chain has TRDV2 and TRDJ2, with D uncertain. From germline, CDR1 is GEAIGNYY and CDR2 EKD. This CDR3 region has 15 residues. V shed 4 bases and J shed 4 bases, with 15 bases lying between them. Written as DNA, the CDR3 is TGTGCCTGTGAGGCTTTGGTGGGTTGGACAGCACAACTCTTCTTT. It yields the protein CACEALVGWTAQLFF.

Comment on this clone: A read error is possible here, since a much larger clone lies one base away. Distinct nucleotide sequences in the sample also encode this CDR3. The V call is TRDV2, the J call TRDJ3, with TRDD3 matching 12 bases. The germline CDR1 and CDR2 sequences are GEAIGNYY and EKD. The CDR3 loop spans 19 amino acids. V lost 0 bases, J lost 1 base, and 3 bases stayed unmatched. This chain's CDR3 is CACDTVLGDTSWDTRQMFF. The CDR3 DNA sequence: TGTGCCTGTGACACCGTGCTGGGGGATACGTCCTGGGACACCCGACAGATGTTTTTC.

Details on this clone: This clone may be a read error of a much larger clone one base away. Other DNA sequences of this sample code for an identical CDR3. This chain connects TRDV2 to TRDJ3; maybe TRDD3 (5 bases). The germline CDR1 and CDR2 sequences are GEAIGNYY and EKD. The CDR3 contains 17 residues. In DNA, the CDR3 is TGTGCCTGTGACACCATCGGGCGATCCTGGGACACCCGGCAGATGTTTTTC. Encoded protein: CACDTIGRSWDTRQMFF.

To note about this clone: A far larger clone is only one base removed, so a read error is likely. The same CDR3 arises from other DNA sequences in this sample as well. CDR3 nucleotides: TGTGCCTGTGACCCAACGGGGATACGGGACACCAGACAGATGTTTTTC. It codes for CACDPTGIRDTRQMFF. The chain uses TRDV2 and TRDJ3; the match to TRDD3 covers 9 bases. This CDR3 is 16 amino acids long. Germline CDR1 GEAIGNYY, CDR2 EKD.

This clone is medium-sized by share. This sequence joins TRDV2 and TRDJ2; TRDD3 matches at 13 bases. From germline, CDR1 is GEAIGNYY and CDR2 EKD. The CDR3 runs to 18 residues. V shed 1 base, J shed 4 bases, and the junction held 8 bases outside the gene matches. The CDR3 sequence: CACDTVLGDTRQTAQLFF. The CDR3 DNA reads TGTGCCTGTGACACAGTACTGGGGGATACGCGGCAGACAGCACAACTCTTCTTT.

By frequency in the sample, this clone is medium-sized. Additional DNA sequences in this sample encode the identical CDR3. The chain uses TRDV2 and TRDJ3, with a tentative D call TRDD3 (5 bases). Looked up from germline, CDR1 is GEAIGNYY and CDR2 is EKD. V dropped 1 base and J dropped 2 bases, with 11 bases sitting between them. The CDR3 contains 17 residues. Here the CDR3 DNA reads TGTGCCTGTGACACGTGGGCGGATACCTGGGACACCCGACAGATGTTTTTC. Its protein is CACDTWADTWDTRQMFF.

As to this clone: A much more abundant neighbour one base away suggests this may be a read error. The chain combines TRDV2 with TRDJ2; 7 bases align to TRDD3. The CDR3 contains 21 residues. Germline assignment: CDR1 GEAIGNYY and CDR2 EKD. DNA of the CDR3: TGTGCCTGTGACACCAAACCCCTTACTATGAATGTGGGGGACTTGACAGCACAAATCTTCTTT. Protein sequence: CACDTKPLTMNVGDLTAQIFF.

In its sample, this clone is large. At the DNA level, this CDR3 is encoded by other sequences in the same sample as well. The V and J genes are TRDV2 and TRDJ2; 10 nucleotides align to TRDD3. Per germline, CDR1 GEAIGNYY and CDR2 EKD. The CDR3 is 19 residues long. The ends lost 3 bases at V and 1 base at J; junction bases unmatched: 13. In DNA, the CDR3 is TGTGCCTGTGACGCCATGGGGGGATACGGAGAGGGTTTGACAGCACAACTCTTCTTT. Translation gives CACDAMGGYGEGLTAQLFF.

Points on this clone: The protein that TCRdb holds for this DNA derives from a much larger clone and differs from the translated DNA at residue 10, which likely indicates a read error; the protein shown here is translated from the DNA. The CDR3 sequence is CACDTVWGGPWDTRQMFF. CDR3 coding DNA: TGTGCCTGTGACACCGTCTGGGGAGGCCCCTGGGACACCCGACAGATGTTTTTC. The rearrangement uses TRDV2 and TRDJ3, with D tentatively TRDD3 (6 bases). CDR3 length: 18 residues. Trimming stripped 0 bases from V and 2 bases from J, with 13 bases between. Germline CDR1 and CDR2: GEAIGNYY and EKD.

This clone was counted a few times. This sequence is one base from a far larger clone and is likely a read error. This chain links TRDV2 with TRDJ1, with D maybe TRDD3 (5 bases). CDR1 is GEAIGNYY and CDR2 is EKD in the germline V gene. This CDR3 has 13 amino acids. V was clipped by 0 bases and J by 2 bases, with 6 bases between them. CDR3 coding DNA: TGTGCCTGTGACACCCGGGGGACCGATAAACTCATCTTT. Residues: CACDTRGTDKLIF.

A remark on this clone: A read error may explain this, as a much larger clone is one base away. J is TRDJ1 and V is TRDV1; D perhaps matches TRDD3 (6 bases). V was trimmed by 1 base and J by 1 base, leaving 28 bases between them. There are 21 residues in the CDR3. Germline CDR1 reads TSWWSYY; CDR2 reads QGS. CDR3 in amino acids: CALGERFTYVLWGWATDKLIF. CDR3 coding DNA: TGTGCTCTTGGGGAACGTTTCACCTACGTTCTGTGGGGATGGGCCACCGATAAACTCATCTTT.

This clone has just a few counts. A much larger clone lies a single base off, so this may be a read error. The identical CDR3 is also encoded by other nucleotide sequences in the sample. The CDR3 coding sequence is TGTGCCTTCGCCTTACGCTGGGGGTTACAATACACCGATAAACTTATCTTT. Residues: CAFALRWGLQYTDKLIF. The chain joins TRDV3 to TRDJ1, with 7 bases fitting TRDD3. CDR3 length equals 17 residues. Germline CDR1 TVYSNPD, CDR2 GDNSRS (reference sequence).

This clone was counted between two and nine times. A single base is all that separates this from a far larger clone, so a read error is likely. Other DNA sequences in this sample translate to the same CDR3. This chain links TRDV2 with TRDJ3, with 8 bases matching TRDD3. This CDR3 has 18 amino acids. The germline V gene encodes CDR1 GEAIGNYY and CDR2 EKD. J gave up 0 bases and V 2 bases, and 5 bases lay outside the gene matches. CDR3 sequence (DNA): TGTGCCTGTGACATACTGGGGGCTAGCTCCTGGGACACCCGACAGATGTTTTTC. Residues: CACDILGASSWDTRQMFF.

By share, this clone ranks as medium-sized. Other DNA sequences from this sample encode an identical CDR3 as well. The CDR3 spells CACDTGGYTDKLIF. As DNA, the CDR3 is TGTGCCTGTGACACTGGGGGGTACACCGATAAACTCATCTTT. The chain links TRDV2 to TRDJ1, with D tentatively TRDD3 (6 bases). CDR3 length: 14 amino acids. Trimming removed 1 base from V and 0 bases from J, with 8 bases in between. From germline, CDR1 is GEAIGNYY and CDR2 EKD.

In the case of this clone: The germline gene is not matched at one end of the junction; a read error may be the cause. The rearrangement links TRDV2 to TRDJ3, with 9 bases identical to TRDD3. This CDR3 region has 19 residues. CDR1 is GEAIGNYY, CDR2 EKD, per germline. CDR3 DNA: TGTGCCTGTGACGCCCCGGGGGATACTCTCTCCAGGGACACCCGACAGATGTTTTTC. It translates to CACDAPGDTLSRDTRQMFF.

This clone is termed large. Other DNA sequences from this sample encode an identical CDR3 as well. The chain combines TRDV2 with TRDJ3; the D is unclear. Germline CDR1 is GEAIGNYY and CDR2 is EKD. The germline V and J ends were trimmed by 0 bases and 4 bases, with 0 bases remaining between them. The CDR3 is made up of 13 amino acids. For the CDR3, the DNA is TGTGCCTGTGACACCTGGGACACCCGACAGATGTTTTTC. Translated: CACDTWDTRQMFF.

This clone is labeled large (0.1 to 1%). The sample holds other DNA sequences that translate to the same CDR3. V gene TRDV2 combines with J gene TRDJ1, with TRDD3 matching over 8 bases. CDR3 size: 15 residues. Germline lookup yields CDR1 GEAIGNYY and CDR2 EKD. V shed 0 bases, J shed 0 bases, and the junction held 2 bases outside the gene matches. Here the CDR3 reads CACDTVGGYTDKLIF. Written as DNA, the CDR3 is TGTGCCTGTGACACCGTTGGGGGATACACCGATAAACTCATCTTT.

Concerning this clone itself: This sequence is one base from a far larger clone and is likely a read error. The V and J genes are TRDV2 and TRDJ3; 13 nucleotides line up with TRDD3. Germline values: CDR1 GEAIGNYY, CDR2 EKD. The length of the CDR3 is 19 residues. V was pared by 1 base and J by 2 bases, with 4 bases of the junction left unmatched. CDR3 sequence: CACDTILGDTAWDTRQMFF. In DNA, the CDR3 is TGTGCCTGTGACACTATACTGGGGGATACGGCCTGGGACACCCGACAGATGTTTTTC.

This clone was seen only a few times. V usage is TRDV1 and J usage is TRDJ3, with 13 bases lining up with TRDD3. The CDR3 length is 26 residues. V trimming: 4 bases; J trimming: 0 bases; junction bases outside the gene matches: 24. From germline, CDR1 is TSWWSYY and CDR2 QGS. The CDR3 DNA reads TGTGCTCTTGGGGGAGGCCTTCCTACACGTTCTACTGGGGGATACGCTCCCTCCTGGGACACCCGACAGATGTTTTTC. Translation gives CALGGGLPTRSTGGYAPSWDTRQMFF.